This T cell receptor (beta chain) was recorded in a study of blood T cell repertoires in COVID-19. Study details: Samples taken during acute and convalescent COVID-19 were collected in the United States, Italy and Spain. PBMCs, B-cell-depleted T cells, or T cells were the source of the cDNA or gDNA that made up the material.

In Seattle, patients joined the study during active infection and were tracked longitudinally. In the original analysis: Counts of nucleated cells, estimated from reference gene primer amplification, were obtained. Only in-frame clones appear in the TCRdb table, and some are missing; sequencing was by immunoSEQ multiplex PCR. The V and J calls and clone size come from that table; D and trimming were worked out from the DNA. The sample lists fewer than 200,000 clones, about 80% seen once, with approximately 8% in the top ten. The specimen was peripheral blood. The receptor was derived from a woman in her fifties or sixties with COVID-19, enrolled during active disease.

This CDR3 is CASRDIGTGAYEQYF. CDR3 sequence (DNA): TGTGCCAGCAGAGATATCGGGACAGGGGCCTACGAGCAGTACTTC. V is TRBV28 and J is TRBJ2-7; 10 nucleotides match TRBD1. The J segment lost 2 bases and the V segment lost 6 bases, leaving 7 bases of the junction unmatched. The V gene's germline CDR1 is MDHEN and CDR2 SYDVKM. There are 15 residues in the CDR3.